This T cell receptor beta chain was profiled in a study of T cells expressing NK-cell markers. Findings and limits, study-wide: There were a few donors in whom these clonotypes also led the CD3+CD56-NKG2C+ fraction.

Reprocessing the 5' RACE reads, TCRdb reports a single entry for every CDR3 protein and omits DNA. In all, the sample yields some 280,000 distinct CDR3 sequences. The CDR3 runs 15 residues. Germline V gene sequence: CDR1 SGHVS, CDR2 FQNEAQ. Concerning this clonotype: Its target is not known.

The TCR originated in a man in his late teens or twenties in good health. The J gene is TRBJ1-1, the V gene TRBV7-8; TCRdb's D gene call, TRBD1, goes unchecked for lack of DNA. The source material was blood T cells: a sorted CD56 or NKG2C T cell subset, CD4+ or CD8+ T cells, or bulk PBMC T cells (not recorded which). CDR3 protein: CASSSQQGRGTEAFF.